This TCR beta chain originates from a study of blood T cell repertoires in COVID-19. Background on the study: Material from acute and convalescent COVID-19 was sourced from the United States, Italy and Spain.

Germline-derived CDR1 and CDR2 are SEHNR and FQNEAQ (reference sequence). V dropped 1 base and J dropped 3; count of bases not matched to a gene: 9. The CDR3 is made up of 17 amino acids. Produced via immunoSEQ multiplex PCR; TCRdb's table is partial and in-frame only. The sample shows 150,000 to 250,000 clones, 94% of them seen only once. The specimen sequenced was peripheral blood. The J gene is TRBJ2-5, the V gene TRBV7-9; 9 bases map to TRBD1. The origin of this receptor is a man aged 25 to 40 with COVID-19, enrolled during active disease. DNA for the CDR3: TGTGCCAGCAGCTTAGGGGAACAGGGGGCCCGGAAAGAGACCCAGTACTTC. Protein: CASSLGEQGARKETQYF.